The clone carrying this T cell receptor beta chain was recorded once. CDR3 length: 15 residues. V trimming: 0 bases; J trimming: 4 bases; junction bases outside the gene matches: 3. The V gene's germline CDR1 is MNHEY and CDR2 SVGAGI. Donors were Caucasian adults residing in Nashville, Tennessee, USA. The sample is drawn from a study of shared clonotypes between healthy human individuals. Per the study methods: Filtering of immunoSEQ junctional sequences could not match full-length read filtering. Generated by immunoSEQ multiplex PCR, the TCRdb table keeps only in-frame clones and is missing some. D and trimming come from the DNA, and the V and J calls and clone size come from that table. This table holds 950,000 to 1,100,000 clones, roughly 80% found once.

The genes are TRBV6-5 and TRBJ1-1; 9 bases map to TRBD1. This sequence originates from a man aged 18 to 29 in good health. Sequenced input: memory CD4+ T cells sorted from blood. The sample's subset: CD45RA-negative fraction. The CDR3 here is CASSYSMTGGTEAFF. As DNA, the CDR3 is TGTGCCAGCAGTTACTCGATGACAGGGGGCACTGAAGCTTTCTTT.